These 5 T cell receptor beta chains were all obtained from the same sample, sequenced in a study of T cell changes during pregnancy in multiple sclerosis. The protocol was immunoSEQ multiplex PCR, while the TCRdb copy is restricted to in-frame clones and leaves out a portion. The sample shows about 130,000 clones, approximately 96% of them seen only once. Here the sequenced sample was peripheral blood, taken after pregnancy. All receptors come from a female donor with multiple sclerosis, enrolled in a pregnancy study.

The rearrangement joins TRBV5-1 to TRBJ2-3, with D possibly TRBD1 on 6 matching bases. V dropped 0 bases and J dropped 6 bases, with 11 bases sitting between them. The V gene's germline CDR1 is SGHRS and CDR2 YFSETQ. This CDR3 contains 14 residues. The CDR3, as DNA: TGCGCCAGCAGCTTGGTTCAGGGGACGGATACGCAGTATTTT. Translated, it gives CASSLVQGTDTQYF.

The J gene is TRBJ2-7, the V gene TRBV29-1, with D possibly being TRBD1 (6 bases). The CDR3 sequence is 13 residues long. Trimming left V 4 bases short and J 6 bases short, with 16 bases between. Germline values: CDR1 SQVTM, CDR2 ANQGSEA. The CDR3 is CSVGGTILSEQYF. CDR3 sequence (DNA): TGCAGCGTTGGAGGGACAATTTTGAGCGAGCAGTACTTC.

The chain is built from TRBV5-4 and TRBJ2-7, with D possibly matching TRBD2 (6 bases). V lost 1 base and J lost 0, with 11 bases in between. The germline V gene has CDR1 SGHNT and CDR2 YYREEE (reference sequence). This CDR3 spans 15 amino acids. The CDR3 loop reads CASSLNLGGSYEQYF. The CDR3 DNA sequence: TGTGCCAGCAGCTTGAACCTGGGGGGCTCCTACGAGCAGTACTTC.

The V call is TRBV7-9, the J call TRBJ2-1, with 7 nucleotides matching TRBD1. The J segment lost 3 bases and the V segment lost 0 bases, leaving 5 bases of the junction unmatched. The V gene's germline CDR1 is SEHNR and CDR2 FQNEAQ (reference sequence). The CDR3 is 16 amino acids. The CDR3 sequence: CASSLATGPYYNEQFF. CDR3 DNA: TGTGCCAGCAGCTTAGCGACAGGGCCTTACTACAATGAGCAGTTCTTC.

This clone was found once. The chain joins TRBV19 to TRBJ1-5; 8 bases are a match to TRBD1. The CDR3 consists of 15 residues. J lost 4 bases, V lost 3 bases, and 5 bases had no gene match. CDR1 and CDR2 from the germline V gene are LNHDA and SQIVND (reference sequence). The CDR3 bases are TGTGCCAGTAGTATGGGTAGACAGGGGAATCAGCCCCAGCATTTT. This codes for CASSMGRQGNQPQHF.